These 5 T cell receptor beta chains came from one sample sequenced in a study of cytomegalovirus exposure and HLA in healthy donors. A multiplex PCR was run with 60 Vbeta primers and 13 Jbeta primers. The assay was immunoSEQ multiplex PCR, and TCRdb's table has in-frame clones only and misses some. Among about 94,000 clones, more than 65% were seen once, and the ten largest hold 10%. Material for sequencing was PBMCs. The receptor set was obtained from a human donor in good health.

The chain links TRBV19 to TRBJ2-7; D remains ambiguous. The CDR3 loop spans 14 amino acids. The germline V and J ends were trimmed by 0 bases and 0 bases, with 6 bases remaining between them. CDR1 and CDR2 (germline): LNHDA, SQIVND (reference sequence). The CDR3 sequence is CASSIDPRSYEQYF. The CDR3 DNA sequence: TGTGCCAGTAGTATAGATCCCCGCTCCTACGAGCAGTACTTC. Based on the CDR3 plus reference TRBV19 and TRBJ2-7, the full variable domain is DGGITQSPKYLFRKEGQNVTLSCEQNLNHDAMYWYRQDPGQGLRLIYYSQIVNDFQKGDIAEGYSVSREKKESFPLTVTSAQKNPTAFYLCASSIDPRSYEQYFGPGTRLTVT.

This chain joins TRBV11-1 and TRBJ2-5; D is uncertain. V was trimmed by 5 bases and J by 2 bases, leaving 9 bases between them. Germline-derived CDR1 and CDR2 are SGHAT and FQDESV (reference sequence). This CDR3 comprises 13 residues. The CDR3 bases are TGTGCCAGCAGCCCCGGTCCGCAAGAGACCCAGTACTTC. It is translated as CASSPGPQETQYF.

The chain carries TRBV2 and TRBJ1-2; the D gene is possibly TRBD1 (6 bases). The CDR3 has 12 amino acids. Between the trimmed V and J ends, which lost 6 bases and 6 bases, there was a span of 11 bases. CDR1 SNHLY and CDR2 FYNNEI come from the germline V gene. CDR3: CASRRGGNGYTF. CDR3 nucleotide sequence: TGTGCCAGCAGGAGAGGGGGAAATGGCTACACCTTC.

The chain uses TRBV6-1 and TRBJ2-5, with 8 bases lining up with TRBD1. The J call may not be correct, given that the DNA end is closer to TRBJ2-7. The V gene's germline CDR1 is MNHNS and CDR2 SASEGT. The CDR3 is 15 residues long. CDR3 nucleotides: TGTGCCAGCACCGAACCCGGGACAGGATCCCACGAGCAGTACTTC. Its translation: CASTEPGTGSHEQYF.

V and J are TRBV15 and TRBJ1-5, with a possible D match to TRBD1 (5 bases). The germline V and J ends were trimmed by 1 base and 0 bases, with 13 bases remaining between them. Germline CDR1 reads LNHNV; CDR2 reads YYDKDF (reference sequence). The CDR3 contains 17 residues. This CDR3 reads CATSRGRDLYSNQPQHF. In nucleotides, the CDR3 is TGTGCCACCAGCAGAGGAAGGGACTTGTATAGCAATCAGCCCCAGCATTTT.